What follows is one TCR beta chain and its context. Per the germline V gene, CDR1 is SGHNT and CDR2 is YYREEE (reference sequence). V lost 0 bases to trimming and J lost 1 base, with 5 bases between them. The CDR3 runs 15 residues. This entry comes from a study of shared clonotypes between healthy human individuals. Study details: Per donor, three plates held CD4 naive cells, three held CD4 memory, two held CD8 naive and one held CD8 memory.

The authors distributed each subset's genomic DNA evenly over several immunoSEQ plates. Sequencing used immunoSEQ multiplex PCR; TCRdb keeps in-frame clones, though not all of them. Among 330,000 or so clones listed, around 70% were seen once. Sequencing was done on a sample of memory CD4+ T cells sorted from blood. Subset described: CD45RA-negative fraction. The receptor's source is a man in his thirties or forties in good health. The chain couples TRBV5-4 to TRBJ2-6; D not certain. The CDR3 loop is CASSLVSSGANVLTF. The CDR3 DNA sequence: TGTGCCAGCAGCTTGGTTTCTTCTGGGGCCAACGTCCTGACTTTC.